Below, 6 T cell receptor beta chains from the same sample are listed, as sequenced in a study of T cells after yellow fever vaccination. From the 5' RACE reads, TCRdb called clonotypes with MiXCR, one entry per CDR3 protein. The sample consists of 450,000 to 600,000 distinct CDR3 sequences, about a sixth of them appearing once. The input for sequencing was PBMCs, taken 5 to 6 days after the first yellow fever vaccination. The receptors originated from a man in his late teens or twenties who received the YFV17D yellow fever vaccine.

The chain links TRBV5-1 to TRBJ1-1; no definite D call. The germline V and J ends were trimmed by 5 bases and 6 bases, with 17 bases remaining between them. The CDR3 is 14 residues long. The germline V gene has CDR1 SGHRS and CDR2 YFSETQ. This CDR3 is CASSSDGWKAEAFF. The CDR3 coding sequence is TGCGCCAGCAGTTCCGACGGTTGGAAGGCTGAAGCTTTCTTT.

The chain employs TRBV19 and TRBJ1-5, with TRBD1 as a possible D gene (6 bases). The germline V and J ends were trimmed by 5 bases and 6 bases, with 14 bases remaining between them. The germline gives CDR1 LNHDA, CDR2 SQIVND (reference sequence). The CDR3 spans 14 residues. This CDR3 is CASSWETGSQPQHF. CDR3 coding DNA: TGTGCCAGTAGTTGGGAAACAGGGAGTCAGCCCCAGCATTTT.

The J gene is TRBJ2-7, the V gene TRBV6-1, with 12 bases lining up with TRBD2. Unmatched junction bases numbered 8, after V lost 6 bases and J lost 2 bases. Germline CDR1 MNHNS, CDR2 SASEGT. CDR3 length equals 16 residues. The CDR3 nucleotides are TGTGCCAGCAGGCACCCGGGACTAGCGGGTACCTACGAGCAGTACTTC. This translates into CASRHPGLAGTYEQYF.

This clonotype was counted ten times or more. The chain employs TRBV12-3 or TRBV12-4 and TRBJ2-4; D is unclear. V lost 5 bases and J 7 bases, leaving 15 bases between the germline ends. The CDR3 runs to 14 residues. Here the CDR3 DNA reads TGTGCCAGCAGTATTCTCGACCGGGCGAACATTCAGTACTTC. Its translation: CASSILDRANIQYF.

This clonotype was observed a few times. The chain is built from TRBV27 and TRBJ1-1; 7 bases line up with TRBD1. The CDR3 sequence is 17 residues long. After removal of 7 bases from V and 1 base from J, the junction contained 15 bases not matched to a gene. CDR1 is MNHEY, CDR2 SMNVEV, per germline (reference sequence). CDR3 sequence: CASTLRGGLSGNTEAFF. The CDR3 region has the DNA TGTGCCAGCACCCTACGAGGGGGCCTGAGTGGGAACACTGAAGCTTTCTTT.

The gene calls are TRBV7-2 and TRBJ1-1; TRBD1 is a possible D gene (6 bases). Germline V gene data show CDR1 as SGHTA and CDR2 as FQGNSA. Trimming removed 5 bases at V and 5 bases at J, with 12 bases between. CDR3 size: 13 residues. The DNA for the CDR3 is TGTGCCAGCAGCATTTCGGGGGCTACTGAAGCTTTCTTT. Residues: CASSISGATEAFF.